The 15 T cell receptor beta chains presented below share a single source sample, sequenced in a study of cytomegalovirus exposure and HLA in healthy donors. The PCR used 60 Vbeta and 13 Jbeta primers. Clones were read by immunoSEQ multiplex PCR, and TCRdb kept only the in-frame ones, dropping some. The table lists about 170,000 clones, 70% to 80% of them singletons. Material for sequencing was PBMCs. The receptors derive from a female donor in good health and CMV-seronegative.

The CDR3 nucleotides read TGCGCCAGCAGTCCTACACAGGGAAACAACTATGGCTACACCTTC. It specifies CASSPTQGNNYGYTF. The chain combines TRBV4-1 with TRBJ1-2; a possible D gene is TRBD1 (6 bases). V lost 6 bases, J lost 2 bases, and 16 bases lay in between. Germline V gene lookup returns CDR1 MGHRA and CDR2 YSYEKL. The CDR3 has 15 amino acids.

This chain connects TRBV5-4 to TRBJ2-7; maybe TRBD2 (6 bases). Trimming shortened V by 4 bases and J by 3 bases, and 14 bases separated the two germline ends. The germline gives CDR1 SGHNT, CDR2 YYREEE (reference sequence). The CDR3 runs to 14 residues. CDR3 bases: TGTGCCAGCAGCCAATCTGGGGGAGGCTACGAGCAGTACTTC. Protein sequence: CASSQSGGGYEQYF.

The chain is built from TRBV29-1 and TRBJ2-2; 14 bases match TRBD2. This CDR3 region has 18 residues. In germline, CDR1 is SQVTM, CDR2 ANQGSEA. V shed 4 bases, J shed 2 bases, and the junction held 9 bases outside the gene matches. CDR3 in amino acids: CSVVPGTSGSVNTGELFF. In DNA form, the CDR3 reads TGCAGCGTTGTACCCGGGACTAGCGGGAGTGTCAACACCGGGGAGCTGTTTTTT.

A few counts support this clone. The chain uses TRBV6-5 and TRBJ1-2; perhaps TRBD1 as D (6 bases). This CDR3 comprises 15 residues. Germline V gene sequence: CDR1 MNHEY, CDR2 SVGAGI. V dropped 2 bases and J dropped 5 bases, with 15 bases sitting between them. For the CDR3, the DNA is TGTGCCAGCAGTTACGGGCGGGGGGCCGGGTATGGCTACACCTTC. Translation: CASSYGRGAGYGYTF.

This chain connects TRBV7-2 to TRBJ2-7; weak D call: TRBD2 (6 bases). The V end was cut by 6 bases, the J end by 4 bases, with 16 bases between. The germline gives CDR1 SGHTA, CDR2 FQGNSA. The CDR3 has 14 amino acids. CDR3 sequence: CASRPTGTSYEQYF. CDR3 DNA: TGTGCCAGCAGGCCCACCGGGACTTCTTACGAGCAGTACTTC.

The chain uses TRBV5-6 and TRBJ2-5, with 7 bases matching TRBD2. The CDR3 covers 16 residues. Germline assignment: CDR1 SGHDT and CDR2 YYEEEE. Trimming removed 4 bases from V and 6 bases from J; junction bases left unmatched: 15. The CDR3: CASSREEIGTEKTQYF. The CDR3 DNA is TGTGCCAGCAGCCGGGAGGAAATAGGGACGGAGAAGACCCAGTACTTC.

The genes are TRBV4-2 and TRBJ2-7, with 7 bases fitting TRBD2. J gave up 4 bases and V 3 bases, and 9 bases lay outside the gene matches. Germline-derived CDR1 and CDR2 are LGHNA and YNFKEQ. CDR3 length equals 15 residues. The CDR3 bases are TGTGCCAGCAGCCAGTTCGGGACTACCTCATACGAGCAGTACTTC. Translating it yields CASSQFGTTSYEQYF.

This clone came up a few times. The V call is TRBV5-1, the J call TRBJ2-5; TRBD2 might be the D (5 bases). The J call may be incorrect, as the DNA end agrees better with TRBJ2-7. The germline V gene has CDR1 SGHRS and CDR2 YFSETQ. The CDR3 runs to 15 residues. The CDR3 DNA reads as TGCGCCAGCAGCTTGGCCGGAAAGGGAGAGTACGAGCAGTACTTC. This translates into CASSLAGKGEYEQYF.

The CDR3 spells CASSLVAGESYEQYF. In DNA form, the CDR3 reads TGTGCCAGCAGCTTAGTGGCGGGGGAGTCCTACGAGCAGTACTTC. The chain uses TRBV7-2 and TRBJ2-7, with 7 bases that match TRBD2. This CDR3 spans 15 amino acids. Per the germline V gene, CDR1 is SGHTA and CDR2 is FQGNSA. The ends lost 1 base at V and 1 base at J; junction bases unmatched: 4.

The chain recombines TRBV7-9 with TRBJ2-7; no clear D gene. The germline V gene encodes CDR1 SEHNR and CDR2 FQNEAQ (reference sequence). Trimming removed 5 bases from V and 2 bases from J, with 10 bases in between. This CDR3 comprises 13 residues. The CDR3 spells CASSAYTAYEQYF. DNA for the CDR3: TGTGCCAGCAGCGCGTACACAGCCTACGAGCAGTACTTC.

This clone appeared once. Germline and junction disagree at one end, which may indicate a read error. V usage is TRBV2 and J usage is TRBJ2-7; D is perhaps TRBD1 (6 bases). CDR3 length: 14 amino acids. Germline values: CDR1 SNHLY, CDR2 FYNNEI. CDR3: CASSPEGQLYGQYF. As DNA, the CDR3 is TGTGCCAGCAGTCCTGAAGGACAGCTCTACGGGCAGTACTTC.

J is TRBJ2-5 and V is TRBV5-4; D unresolved. The ends were cut back, 4 bases at V and 3 bases at J, with 10 bases in the middle. The CDR3 contains 13 residues. The germline CDR1 and CDR2 sequences are SGHNT and YYREEE (reference sequence). CDR3 sequence reads: CASSLTPEETQYF. The CDR3 DNA follows: TGTGCCAGCAGCCTGACACCGGAAGAGACCCAGTACTTC.

V and J are TRBV19 and TRBJ1-2; D might be TRBD1 (6 bases). Germline lookup yields CDR1 LNHDA and CDR2 SQIVND (reference sequence). V lost 5 bases and J lost 8, with 15 bases in between. This CDR3 region has 13 residues. The CDR3 region is CASSFPGHGGYTF. The CDR3 region has the DNA TGTGCCAGTAGTTTCCCGGGACACGGGGGCTACACCTTC. Variable domain in full (rest from reference TRBV19 and TRBJ1-2): DGGITQSPKYLFRKEGQNVTLSCEQNLNHDAMYWYRQDPGQGLRLIYYSQIVNDFQKGDIAEGYSVSREKKESFPLTVTSAQKNPTAFYLCASSFPGHGGYTFGSGTRLTVV.

CDR3 nucleotides: TGCGCCAGCCGGTCCGGGACTAGCGTTTCCGATACGCAGTATTTT. Amino acid sequence: CASRSGTSVSDTQYF. The gene calls are TRBV5-1 and TRBJ2-3; 10 bases line up with TRBD2. The CDR3 runs 15 residues. V was clipped by 7 bases and J by 6 bases; unmatched bases: 11. The germline V gene has CDR1 SGHRS and CDR2 YFSETQ.

This clone was seen a handful of times. The CDR3 DNA reads TGTGCCAGCAGCTTGACGGGGAGCTCCTACGAGCAGTACTTC. This sequence encodes CASSLTGSSYEQYF. The chain combines TRBV5-6 with TRBJ2-7; a possible D gene is TRBD2 (5 bases). The V end was cut by 1 base, the J end by 0 bases, with 8 bases between. The CDR3 covers 14 residues. The germline V gene encodes CDR1 SGHDT and CDR2 YYEEEE. Full variable domain (rest looked up from reference TRBV5-6 and TRBJ2-7): DAGVTQSPTHLIKTRGQQVTLRCSPKSGHDTVSWYQQALGQGPQFIFQYYEEEERQRGNFPDRFSGHQFPNYSSELNVNALLLGDSALYLCASSLTGSSYEQYFGPGTRLTVT.